The rows below give T cell receptor beta chains drawn from one sample of a study of identical twins. TCRdb ran MiXCR on the 5' RACE reads and lists one entry per CDR3 protein. The repertoire holds some 460,000 distinct CDR3 sequences, over 12% seen once, with approximately 0.52% in the top ten. The same sample was also studied in work on yellow fever vaccine responses in identical twins.

Input material: CD4+ T cells sorted from blood. Source of these receptors: a woman aged 18-30 years in good health. The CDR3 runs from the conserved cysteine through the conserved F or W. A D gene is named only where the DNA matches it firmly. The listing skips clone size in some rows; elsewhere it reads once, few, many or a size class.

CDR3aa | CDR3nt | abundance | v_gene | d_gene | j_gene
CASRGVEEKLFF | TGTGCCAGCAGAGGGGTGGAGGAAAAACTGTTTTTT | - | TRBV2 | - | TRBJ1-4
CASSLLFGYEQYF | TGTGCCAGCAGCTTACTGTTTGGCTACGAGCAGTACTTC | - | TRBV7-2 | - | TRBJ2-7
CSARGMDKAETQYF | TGCAGTGCTAGAGGGATGGACAAGGCGGAGACCCAGTACTTC | few | TRBV20-1 | - | TRBJ2-5
CSAISHEQFF | TGCAGTGCTATTTCCCATGAGCAGTTCTTC | - | TRBV20-1 | - | TRBJ2-1
CGGQGGNTEAFF | TGCGGGGGCCAGGGGGGAAACACTGAAGCTTTCTTT | many | TRBV29-1 | TRBD1 | TRBJ1-1
CASSRPGTNEKLFF | TGTGCCAGCAGCCGTCCTGGAACTAATGAAAAACTGTTTTTT | - | TRBV28 | - | TRBJ1-4
CASSQIGTGIPYEQYF | TGTGCCAGCAGCCAGATAGGGACAGGGATACCCTACGAGCAGTACTTC | few | TRBV6-2/TRBV6-3 | TRBD1 | TRBJ2-7
CSAGRVGQPQHF | TGCAGTGCTGGTAGGGTTGGCCAGCCCCAGCATTTT | many | TRBV20-1 | - | TRBJ1-5
CASSEWGADTQYF | TGTGCCAGCAGTGAATGGGGGGCAGATACGCAGTATTTT | few | TRBV2 | - | TRBJ2-3
CASSQTTEGSPLHF | TGTGCCAGCAGTCAGACGACAGAGGGATCACCCCTCCACTTT | few | TRBV28 | - | TRBJ1-6
CAISPTGASSYNEQFF | TGTGCCATCAGCCCGACAGGGGCCTCCTCCTACAATGAGCAGTTCTTC | - | TRBV10-3 | TRBD1 | TRBJ2-1
CSARVTTGRGSYNEQFF | TGCAGTGCTAGAGTTACCACGGGCAGGGGATCCTACAATGAGCAGTTCTTC | - | TRBV20-1 | - | TRBJ2-1
CASSHLDIQGVQPQHF | TGTGCCAGCTCACATCTGGACATCCAGGGTGTCCAGCCCCAGCATTTT | - | TRBV18 | - | TRBJ1-5
CASRAQGAYEQYF | TGTGCCAGCAGGGCACAGGGGGCCTACGAGCAGTACTTC | few | TRBV6-1 | TRBD1 | TRBJ2-7
CASRTPRGGDTEAFF | TGTGCCAGCAGAACCCCACGGGGGGGTGACACTGAAGCTTTCTTT | few | TRBV2 | - | TRBJ1-1
CASSSAGSSVGELFF | TGTGCCAGCAGCTCCGCGGGGAGTTCGGTCGGGGAGCTGTTTTTT | - | TRBV11-2 | - | TRBJ2-2
CASSQTGELFF | TGTGCCAGCAGCCAGACCGGGGAGCTGTTTTTT | many | TRBV12-3/TRBV12-4 | - | TRBJ2-2
CASSVFSDSDTEAFF | TGTGCCAGCAGCGTCTTTTCAGACAGTGACACTGAAGCTTTCTTT | few | TRBV9 | - | TRBJ1-1
CAISRTVDETQYF | TGTGCCATCAGTAGGACAGTGGACGAGACCCAGTACTTC | - | TRBV10-3 | - | TRBJ2-5
CASSFETGLFF | TGTGCCAGCAGTTTCGAGACAGGCCTGTTCTTC | many | TRBV12-3/TRBV12-4 | - | TRBJ2-1
CAISVGPRPTDTQYF | TGTGCCATCAGTGTGGGACCGAGACCCACAGATACGCAGTATTTT | few | TRBV10-3 | - | TRBJ2-3
CASSRPGLAGNTGELFF | TGTGCCAGCAGTCGACCGGGACTAGCGGGCAACACCGGGGAGCTGTTTTTT | - | TRBV6-2/TRBV6-3 | TRBD2 | TRBJ2-2
CAGRDRGGEQYF | TGTGCCGGCCGGGACAGGGGGGGCGAGCAGTACTTC | few | TRBV28 | TRBD1 | TRBJ2-7
CASSRLGGAYEQYF | TGTGCCAGCAGCCGCCTGGGGGGAGCCTACGAGCAGTACTTC | few | TRBV6-2/TRBV6-3 | - | TRBJ2-7
CASSRVSGSYEQYF | TGTGCCAGCAGTCGCGTCAGCGGGTCCTACGAGCAGTACTTC | many | TRBV12-3/TRBV12-4 | - | TRBJ2-7
CASSVGGGTTEAFF | TGTGCCAGCAGTGTAGGGGGGGGAACGACTGAAGCTTTCTTT | - | TRBV2 | - | TRBJ1-1
CASTPGEGKLSGANVLTF | TGTGCCAGCACCCCGGGAGAGGGGAAGCTCTCTGGGGCCAACGTCCTGACTTTC | few | TRBV14 | - | TRBJ2-6
CSASTGGQVNEQFF | TGCAGTGCTAGCACGGGGGGGCAAGTCAATGAGCAGTTCTTC | - | TRBV20-1 | TRBD2 | TRBJ2-1
CSVPSRVYNEQFF | TGCAGCGTTCCCAGTCGGGTGTACAATGAGCAGTTCTTC | few | TRBV29-1 | - | TRBJ2-1
CASSFIAGDSNEQFF | TGTGCCAGCAGCTTTATAGCGGGAGACAGCAATGAGCAGTTCTTC | - | TRBV7-9 | TRBD2 | TRBJ2-1
CASSQAGGTNEQFF | TGTGCCAGCAGCCAAGCGGGGGGGACCAATGAGCAGTTCTTC | few | TRBV4-2 | TRBD2 | TRBJ2-1
CASSSVIGDNSPLHF | TGTGCCAGCAGCTCCGTCATTGGGGATAATTCACCCCTCCACTTT | - | TRBV6-2/TRBV6-3 | - | TRBJ1-6
CASSRLAGSPGNEQFF | TGTGCCAGCAGCCGACTAGCGGGGAGCCCCGGCAATGAGCAGTTCTTC | few | TRBV7-2 | TRBD2 | TRBJ2-1